This TCR beta chain is from a study of spatial heterogeneity in lung cancer. Study-level information: Sequences of the beta chain were consistently detected in greater numbers than alpha-chain sequences.

As to time point: sample taken at primary tumor resection. From tumor, nontumor lung or frozen PBMC, whole RNA was taken unsorted for sequencing. Donors were roughly 70 untreated early-stage non-small cell lung cancer patients. Trimming took 5 bases from V and 1 from J, leaving 14 bases between them. The CDR3 extends over 15 amino acids. Germline V gene lookup returns CDR1 SGHTA and CDR2 FQGTGA. Every TCR cDNA molecule bore a unique molecular identifier. A single record per CDR3 protein comes from TCRdb applying MiXCR to the 5' RACE reads. The data show about 92,000 distinct CDR3 sequences, roughly 12% seen once.

The receptor's source is a male donor with early-stage non-small cell lung cancer. The chain carries TRBV7-3 and TRBJ2-5; unclear D gene. The material was PBMCs, obtained at surgery. This chain's CDR3 is CASSPGATIQETQYF. The CDR3 DNA follows: TGTGCCAGCAGCCCCGGCGCGACCATCCAAGAGACCCAGTACTTC.